This T cell receptor beta chain came from a study of OX40 agonist ivuxolimab in advanced cancers. Study-wide results and caveats: Average numbers of expanded clones were greater in CD8+ T cells than in CD4+.

Measured with immunoSEQ multiplex PCR; TCRdb has only the in-frame clones, and not every one. The sample carries 50,000 to 70,000 clones, 80% to 85% recorded once. The germline V and J ends were trimmed by 5 bases and 4 bases, with 15 bases remaining between them. Germline values: CDR1 SGHTA, CDR2 FQGNSA. This CDR3 has 14 residues. As concerns this clone: What it binds is unknown.

The specimen comprised CD4+ or CD8+ T cells sorted from blood, sampled in a trial of the OX40 agonist ivuxolimab. The receptor comes from an adult with an advanced solid tumor such as melanoma, head and neck, liver or kidney cancer. The V and J genes are TRBV7-2 and TRBJ2-7; D may be TRBD1 or TRBD2 (5 bases each). DNA for the CDR3: TGTGCCAGCAGCCCGGGACCTCCGGTATACGAGCAGTACTTC. Amino acid sequence: CASSPGPPVYEQYF.